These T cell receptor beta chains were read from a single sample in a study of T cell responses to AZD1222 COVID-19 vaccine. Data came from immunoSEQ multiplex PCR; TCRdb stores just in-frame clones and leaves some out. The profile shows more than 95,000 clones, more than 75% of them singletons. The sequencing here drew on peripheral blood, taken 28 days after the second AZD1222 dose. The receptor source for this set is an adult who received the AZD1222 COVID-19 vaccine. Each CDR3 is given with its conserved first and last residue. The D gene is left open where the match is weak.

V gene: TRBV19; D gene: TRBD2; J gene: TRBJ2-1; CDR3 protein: CASTLLAGGFNEQFF
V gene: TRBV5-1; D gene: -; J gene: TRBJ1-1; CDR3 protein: CASSSGTLTMNTEAFF
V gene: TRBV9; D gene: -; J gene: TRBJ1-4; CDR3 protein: CASSPHSVNLNEKLFF
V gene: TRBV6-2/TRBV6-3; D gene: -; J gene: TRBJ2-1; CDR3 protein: CASSPRVASNEQFF
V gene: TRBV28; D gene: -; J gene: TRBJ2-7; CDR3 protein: CASLTSSYEQYF
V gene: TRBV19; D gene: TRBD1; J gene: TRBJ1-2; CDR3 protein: CASSPFPTGGHGYTF
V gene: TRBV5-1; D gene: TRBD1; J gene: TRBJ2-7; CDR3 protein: CASSRGTDTYEQYF
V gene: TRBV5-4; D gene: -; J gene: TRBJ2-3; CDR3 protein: CASSYDGTDTQYF
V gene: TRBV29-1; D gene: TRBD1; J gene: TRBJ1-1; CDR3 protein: CSAGDSHAFF
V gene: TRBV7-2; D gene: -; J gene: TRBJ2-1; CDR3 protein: CASSPDRLVYNEQFF
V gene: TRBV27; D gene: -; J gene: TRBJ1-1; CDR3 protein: CASSFQSEAFF
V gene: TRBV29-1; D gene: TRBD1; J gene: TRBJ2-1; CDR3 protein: CSAGQGSSYNEQFF
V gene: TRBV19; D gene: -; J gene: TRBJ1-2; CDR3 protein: CASSIFPGHKGYGYTF
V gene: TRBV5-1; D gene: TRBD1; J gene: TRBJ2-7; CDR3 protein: CASSPGTGVHEQYF
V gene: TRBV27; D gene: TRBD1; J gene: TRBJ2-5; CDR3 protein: CASSFGTGEQETQYF
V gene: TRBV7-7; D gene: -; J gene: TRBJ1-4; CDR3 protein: CASSLVTFKEGNEKLFF
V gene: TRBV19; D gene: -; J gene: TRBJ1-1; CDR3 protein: CASSNRANTEAFF
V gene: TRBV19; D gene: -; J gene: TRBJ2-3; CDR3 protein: CASSPAPGTDTQYF
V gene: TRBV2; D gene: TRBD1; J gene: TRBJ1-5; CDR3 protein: CASAPPADRVVGQPQHF
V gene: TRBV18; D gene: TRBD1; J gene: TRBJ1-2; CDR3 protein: CASSPERTGGEGYTF
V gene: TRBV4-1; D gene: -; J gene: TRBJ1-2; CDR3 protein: CASSQLEGFNYGYTF
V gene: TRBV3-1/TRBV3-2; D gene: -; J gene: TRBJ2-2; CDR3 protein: CASSQDRLTTGELFF
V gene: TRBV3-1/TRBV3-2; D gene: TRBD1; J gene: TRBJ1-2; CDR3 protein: CASSQDIRTGRGYTF
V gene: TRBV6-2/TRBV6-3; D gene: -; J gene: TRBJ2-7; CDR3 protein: CASSRLDNLEQYF
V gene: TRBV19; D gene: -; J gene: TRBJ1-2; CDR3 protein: CASSPRDIGGYGYTF
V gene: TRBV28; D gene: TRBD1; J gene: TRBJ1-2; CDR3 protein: CASSRLTGGAGYTF
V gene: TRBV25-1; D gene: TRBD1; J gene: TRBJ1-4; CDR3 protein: CASYPGQGHEKLFF
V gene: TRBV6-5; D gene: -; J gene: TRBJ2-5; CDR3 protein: CASSYRGSQGFYF
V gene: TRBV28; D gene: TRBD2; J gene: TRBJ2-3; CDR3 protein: CASSLWGRGAGGTDTQYF
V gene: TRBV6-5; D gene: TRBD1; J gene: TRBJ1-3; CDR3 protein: CASSFDRAFSGNTIYF
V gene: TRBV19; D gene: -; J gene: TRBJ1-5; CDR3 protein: CASTPSDSRNQPQHF
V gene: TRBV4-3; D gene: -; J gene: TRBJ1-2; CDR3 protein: CASSQVAQTPGGYTF
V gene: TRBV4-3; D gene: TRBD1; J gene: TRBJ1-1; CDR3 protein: CASSQNGQGGKAFF
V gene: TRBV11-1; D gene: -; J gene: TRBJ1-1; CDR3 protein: CASTTGLEATEAFF
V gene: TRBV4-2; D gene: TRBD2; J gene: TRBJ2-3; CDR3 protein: CASSPAAGVSDTQYF
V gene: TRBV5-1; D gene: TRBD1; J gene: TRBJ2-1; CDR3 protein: CASRSPGTGEVNEQFF
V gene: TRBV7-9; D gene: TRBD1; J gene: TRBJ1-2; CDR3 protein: CASSPGTGGYGYTF
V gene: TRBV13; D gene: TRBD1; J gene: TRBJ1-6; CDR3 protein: CASSLSTGWSPLHF
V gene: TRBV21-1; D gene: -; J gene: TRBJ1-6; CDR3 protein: CASSPLPNPNSYNSPLHF
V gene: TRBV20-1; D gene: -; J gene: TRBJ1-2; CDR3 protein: CSARGIGGYTF
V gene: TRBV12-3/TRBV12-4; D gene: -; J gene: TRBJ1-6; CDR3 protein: CASSSLRSPLHF
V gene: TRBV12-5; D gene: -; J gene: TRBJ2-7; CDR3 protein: CASGTGAYEQYF
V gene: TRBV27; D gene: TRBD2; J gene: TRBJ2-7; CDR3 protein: CASSTEGLAGRSYEQYF
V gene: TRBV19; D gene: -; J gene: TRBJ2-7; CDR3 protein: CASSKDRRGYEQYF
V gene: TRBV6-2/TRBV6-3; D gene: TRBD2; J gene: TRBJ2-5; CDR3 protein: CASSYLGLAGGPLQETQYF
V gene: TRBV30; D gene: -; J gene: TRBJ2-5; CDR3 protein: CAWNHLAETQYF